This T cell receptor beta chain was obtained from a study of blood T cell repertoires in COVID-19. The CDR3 is made up of 16 amino acids. V trimming: 2 bases; J trimming: 3 bases; junction bases outside the gene matches: 7. Germline V gives CDR1 KGHSH, CDR2 LQKENI. TCRdb keeps only in-frame clones here, not all; method: immunoSEQ multiplex PCR. Counted here are about 200,000 clones, more than 70% occurring once; the ten biggest clones make up 6%. The specimen was peripheral blood. The clonotype originates from a man aged 40-55 years with active or convalescent COVID-19. This chain uses TRBV18 with TRBJ1-1, with 9 bases fitting TRBD1. DNA for the CDR3: TGTGCCAGCTCACCAGGCGTTAGGACAGGGGACACTGAAGCTTTCTTT. It translates to CASSPGVRTGDTEAFF.